This T cell receptor beta chain was recovered during a study of blood T cell repertoires in COVID-19. The wider study: COVID-19 samples collected from the United States, Italy and Spain covered acute and convalescent phases. Sample material is recorded as cDNA or gDNA derived from T cells, B-cell-depleted T cells, or PBMCs.

In the study's own analysis: Reference gene primer amplification in the assay estimated nucleated cell counts. Sequencing was performed with immunoSEQ multiplex PCR; in TCRdb, only in-frame clones are kept and a portion is missing. V and J calls and clone size are those listed in that table; D and trimming were worked out from the DNA. The table lists 170,000 or so clones, around nine tenths of them singletons. Germline CDR1 SGHDT, CDR2 YYEEEE. CDR3 length: 15 amino acids. J gave up 5 bases and V 3 bases, and 2 bases lay outside the gene matches. Seattle patients were enrolled while actively infected and followed longitudinally.

The chain joins TRBV5-6 to TRBJ2-1; 13 bases match TRBD2. The specimen sequenced was peripheral blood. The TCR was taken from a man in his sixties with COVID-19, enrolled during active disease. This chain's CDR3 is CASSSGLAGHNEQFF. CDR3 coding DNA: TGTGCCAGCAGCTCGGGACTAGCGGGACACAATGAGCAGTTCTTC. The full variable domain, completed using reference TRBV5-6 and TRBJ2-1, is DAGVTQSPTHLIKTRGQQVTLRCSPKSGHDTVSWYQQALGQGPQFIFQYYEEEERQRGNFPDRFSGHQFPNYSSELNVNALLLGDSALYLCASSSGLAGHNEQFFGPGTRLTVL.